The next 6 T cell receptor beta chains were all read from a single sample in a study of cytotoxic CD8 clonotypes in ibrutinib-treated CLL (TCRdb year 2021). The library was made by the immunoSEQ multiplex PCR assay. Drawn from immuneACCESS, this table holds only the in-frame rearrangements with V and J called that TCRdb kept. Clones are partly lost; checked studies trace under half to an unresolved V gene and leave the rest unexplained. The sample yields 150,000 to 200,000 clones; about 72% were counted once. The ten largest account for roughly 13% of the sample. The time point label, as the study defines it: roughly 23 months on ibrutinib. Sample: PBMCs, taken after 24 months of ibrutinib treatment. Every receptor here comes from a human donor with chronic lymphocytic leukemia.

The rearrangement uses TRBV5-1 and TRBJ2-3; a possible D gene is TRBD1 (6 bases). This CDR3 has 18 amino acids. Per germline, CDR1 SGHRS and CDR2 YFSETQ. The V gene lost 1 base and the J gene lost 5 bases, with 23 bases spanning the gap. CDR3: CASSLLAKQGRIQDTQYF. The CDR3, as DNA: TGCGCCAGCAGCTTGTTAGCGAAACAGGGTCGGATTCAAGATACGCAGTATTTT.

This CDR3 is CASSLAGGQGPVGYQETQYF. In nucleotides, the CDR3 is TGCGCCAGCAGCTTGGCTGGGGGACAGGGGCCAGTGGGGTACCAAGAGACCCAGTACTTC. V gene TRBV5-1 combines with J gene TRBJ2-5; 10 bases align to TRBD1. J was trimmed by 0 bases and V by 0 bases; bases with no gene match: 14. The CDR3 runs 20 residues. CDR1 is SGHRS, CDR2 YFSETQ, per germline. The variable domain in full, completed from reference TRBV5-1 and TRBJ2-5, reads KAGVTQTPRYLIKTRGQQVTLSCSPISGHRSVSWYQQTPGQGLQFLFEYFSETQRNKGNFPGRFSGRQFSNSRSEMNVSTLELGDSALYLCASSLAGGQGPVGYQETQYFGPGTRLLVL.

This clone was seen once. The chain joins TRBV21-1 to TRBJ2-2; whether TRBD2, the table's D call, matches the DNA was not checked. TRBV21-1 is a pseudogene segment. The CDR3 runs to 14 residues. In DNA, the CDR3 is TGTGCCAGCAGCACTAGAGGGAACACCGGGGAGCTGTTTTTT. Protein: CASSTRGNTGELFF.

V gene TRBV27 combines with J gene TRBJ1-2; D uncertain. V was trimmed by 3 bases and J by 6 bases, leaving 8 bases between them. This CDR3 has 12 residues. Germline V gene data show CDR1 as MNHEY and CDR2 as SMNVEV (reference sequence). CDR3 residues: CASSFSGDGYTF. The DNA for the CDR3 is TGTGCCAGCAGTTTTTCCGGGGATGGCTACACCTTC.

The CDR3 is CASSLARLSRHEQYF. Here the CDR3 DNA reads TGCGCCAGCAGCTTGGCCAGGCTCAGCCGGCACGAGCAGTACTTC. The chain is built from TRBV5-1 and TRBJ2-7, with unresolved D. The ends were cut back, 0 bases at V and 5 bases at J, with 15 bases in the middle. The CDR3 sequence is 15 residues long. The germline CDR1 and CDR2 sequences are SGHRS and YFSETQ.

The V call is TRBV5-1, the J call TRBJ2-5; D may be TRBD2 (6 bases). Trimming left V 2 bases short and J 3 bases short, with 11 bases between. There are 14 residues in the CDR3. Per germline, CDR1 SGHRS and CDR2 YFSETQ. CDR3 nucleotide sequence: TGCGCCAGCAGCTTTCTCGGGACTGAAGAGACCCAGTACTTC. Residues: CASSFLGTEETQYF.